These 28 T cell receptor beta chains originate from one sample sequenced in a study of T cells in Graves' hyperthyroidism and ophthalmopathy. Amplification targeted TCR beta CDR3 regions from RNA transcripts. First-round RT-PCR of the TCR CDR3 relied on the HTBI primer set. TCRdb used MiXCR to reprocess the multiplex PCR reads, holding one entry per CDR3 protein. Of a few hundred thousand distinct CDR3 sequences listed, roughly 15% were seen once; the top ten hold about 3.5%. The sample was blood. The source is a woman aged 40 to 50 with Graves' ophthalmopathy.

This clonotype occurred many times. The CDR3 protein is CASMWVGTGELFF. CDR3 DNA: TGTGCCAGCATGTGGGTTGGGACCGGGGAGCTGTTTTTT. The rearrangement links TRBV2 to TRBJ2-2; D call uncertain. Germline-derived CDR1 and CDR2 are SNHLY and FYNNEI. This CDR3 is 13 amino acids long. V dropped 7 bases and J dropped 5 bases, with 11 bases sitting between them.

J is TRBJ1-1 and V is TRBV19; D unresolved. CDR1 is LNHDA and CDR2 is SQIVND in the germline V gene (reference sequence). Trimming shortened V by 6 bases and J by 0 bases, and 11 bases separated the two germline ends. The CDR3 runs to 14 residues. The CDR3 loop reads CASSMTTMNTEAFF. CDR3 in DNA: TGTGCCAGTAGCATGACCACTATGAACACTGAAGCTTTCTTT. Full variable domain (outside the CDR3, taken from reference TRBV19 and TRBJ1-1): DGGITQSPKYLFRKEGQNVTLSCEQNLNHDAMYWYRQDPGQGLRLIYYSQIVNDFQKGDIAEGYSVSREKKESFPLTVTSAQKNPTAFYLCASSMTTMNTEAFFGQGTRLTVV.

V usage is TRBV18 and J usage is TRBJ1-1; D is possibly TRBD1 (5 bases). V was shortened by 3 bases and J by 4 bases, with 15 bases between the two germline ends. This CDR3 is built from 15 residues. Per the germline V gene, CDR1 is KGHSH and CDR2 is LQKENI. Written as DNA, the CDR3 is TGTGCCAGCTCACCCCGGAGGGGAGGGGTCACTGAAGCTTTCTTT. Its protein is CASSPRRGGVTEAFF.

The table lists this clonotype with a few counts. This chain connects TRBV6-1 to TRBJ1-6; D remains ambiguous. Germline CDR1 MNHNS, CDR2 SASEGT. V was trimmed by 8 bases and J by 1 base, leaving 6 bases between them. The CDR3 loop spans 13 amino acids. For the CDR3, the DNA is TGTGCCAGCGGAGTTTCCTATAATTCACCCCTCCACTTT. Its protein product is CASGVSYNSPLHF.

This clonotype showed up just a few times. One base away lies a much larger clone, so this may be a sequencing read error. The chain couples TRBV2 to TRBJ1-1; 10 nucleotides match TRBD1. Unmatched junction bases numbered 1, after V lost 6 bases and J lost 6 bases. The V gene's germline CDR1 is SNHLY and CDR2 FYNNEI. This CDR3 has 12 amino acids. The CDR3 bases are TGTGCCAGCAGGACAGGGGGCCCTGAAGCTTTCTTT. This encodes CASRTGGPEAFF.

This clonotype came up many times. The V gene is TRBV12-3 or TRBV12-4, the J gene TRBJ2-7; 8 bases fit TRBD1. Trimming cost V 5 bases and J 0 bases; bases outside gene matches: 12. The CDR3 consists of 17 residues. The CDR3 sequence: CASSTLDRGRSSYEQYF. CDR3 DNA sequence: TGTGCCAGCAGTACGCTCGACAGGGGAAGGAGCTCCTACGAGCAGTACTTC.

Ten or more counts support this clonotype. The gene calls are TRBV6-1 and TRBJ1-4, with 10 bases matching TRBD1. Germline V CDR1 and CDR2: MNHNS, SASEGT. V dropped 5 bases and J dropped 6; count of bases not matched to a gene: 3. The CDR3 has 14 residues. The CDR3 nucleotides read TGTGCCAGCAGTCCGGGACAGGGGCATGAAAAACTGTTTTTT. Protein product: CASSPGQGHEKLFF.

The sample holds a few counts of this clonotype. The chain links TRBV2 to TRBJ2-7, with TRBD1 as a possible D gene (7 bases). The CDR3 has 16 residues. CDR1 is SNHLY, CDR2 FYNNEI, per germline. V lost 5 bases and J lost 0, with 17 bases in between. The CDR3 region has the DNA TGTGCCAGCAGTTGGGGGGACAGTCGTTCCTCCTACGAGCAGTACTTC. Encoded protein: CASSWGDSRSSYEQYF. Together with reference TRBV2 and TRBJ2-7, the CDR3 gives the full variable domain: EPEVTQTPSHQVTQMGQEVILRCVPISNHLYFYWYRQILGQKVEFLVSFYNNEISEKSEIFDDQFSVERPDGSNFTLKIRSTKLEDSAMYFCASSWGDSRSSYEQYFGPGTRLTVT.

V is TRBV10-3 and J is TRBJ1-1, with D maybe TRBD1 (6 bases). This CDR3 comprises 14 residues. Germline CDR1 and CDR2: ENHRY and SYGVKD. V was shortened by 6 bases and J by 10 bases, with 21 bases between the two germline ends. CDR3 region: CAIRGDTLTGRAFF. CDR3 nucleotides: TGTGCCATCAGGGGGGACACTTTAACGGGGCGAGCTTTCTTT.

This clonotype was observed many times. The chain employs TRBV11-2 and TRBJ2-3, with D unresolved. The length of the CDR3 is 11 residues. The V and J ends lost 5 bases and 6 bases respectively, with 6 bases between them. Germline CDR1 SGHAT, CDR2 FQNNGV. The CDR3 nucleotides are TGTGCCAGCAGCGCTTCGGATACGCAGTATTTT. This sequence encodes CASSASDTQYF.

This clonotype was observed at least ten times. This rearrangement joins TRBV11-3 to TRBJ2-2; tentative D call: TRBD2 (6 bases). This CDR3 has 17 residues. V was clipped by 0 bases and J by 1 base, with 12 bases between them. The germline CDR1 and CDR2 sequences are SGHNT and YENEEA. The CDR3 nucleotides read TGTGCCAGCAGCTTAGATGCCAGAGCGGGGAACACCGGGGAGCTGTTTTTT. Translated, it gives CASSLDARAGNTGELFF.

This clonotype was counted many times. The V and J genes are TRBV28 and TRBJ2-3; 8 bases agree with TRBD2. The CDR3 sequence is 15 residues long. From germline, CDR1 is MDHEN and CDR2 SYDVKM. After removal of 6 bases from V and 3 bases from J, the junction contained 8 bases not matched to a gene. DNA of the CDR3: TGTGCCAGCAGAGAGTCAGCGGGAGTGACAGATACGCAGTATTTT. It encodes CASRESAGVTDTQYF.

Ten or more counts support this clonotype. V is TRBV5-1 and J is TRBJ2-7, with no clear D. The CDR3 extends over 12 amino acids. V lost 0 bases and J 5 bases, leaving 6 bases between the germline ends. CDR1 and CDR2 from the germline V gene are SGHRS and YFSETQ. CDR3 sequence: CASSLAGHEQYF. CDR3 in DNA: TGCGCCAGCAGCTTGGCCGGGCACGAGCAGTACTTC. Using reference TRBV5-1 and TRBJ2-7 for the parts outside the CDR3, the full variable domain is KAGVTQTPRYLIKTRGQQVTLSCSPISGHRSVSWYQQTPGQGLQFLFEYFSETQRNKGNFPGRFSGRQFSNSRSEMNVSTLELGDSALYLCASSLAGHEQYFGPGTRLTVT.

This clonotype has ten or more counts. The chain joins TRBV20-1 to TRBJ2-1; 7 bases line up with TRBD2. This CDR3 comprises 16 residues. Germline CDR1 and CDR2: DFQATT and SNEGSKA (reference sequence). The V gene end was trimmed by 4 bases and the J gene end by 2 bases; junction bases not matched to a gene: 11. CDR3 sequence reads: CSATAASGFPYNEQFF. The CDR3 bases are TGCAGTGCTACCGCGGCTAGCGGCTTCCCCTACAATGAGCAGTTCTTC.

This clonotype was recorded many times. This rearrangement joins TRBV7-9 to TRBJ1-6, with TRBD1 as a possible D gene (5 bases). This CDR3 is built from 18 residues. V dropped 1 base and J dropped 15 bases, with 28 bases sitting between them. Germline V gene data show CDR1 as SEHNR and CDR2 as FQNEAQ (reference sequence). In nucleotides, the CDR3 is TGTGCCAGCAGCTTAGGGACAAACCGGGACCTTAAGGACCGGGACCTCCACTTT. Protein sequence: CASSLGTNRDLKDRDLHF.

This clonotype was counted between two and nine times. The rearrangement joins TRBV5-8 to TRBJ2-2, with D unclear. The V end was cut by 1 base, the J end by 2 bases, with 6 bases between. CDR1 SGHTS and CDR2 YDEGEE come from the germline V gene. CDR3 length: 14 amino acids. CDR3 loop: CASSLYGNTGELFF. In DNA, the CDR3 is TGTGCCAGCAGCTTGTACGGTAACACCGGGGAGCTGTTTTTT.

This clonotype appeared a few times. CDR3: CASSIDLIQGVNTEAFF. The CDR3 region has the DNA TGTGCCAGTAGTATAGATCTCATCCAGGGGGTCAACACTGAAGCTTTCTTT. The chain carries TRBV19 and TRBJ1-1, with 7 positions matching TRBD1. Per the germline V gene, CDR1 is LNHDA and CDR2 is SQIVND (reference sequence). The CDR3 spans 17 residues. J gave up 2 bases and V 0 bases, and 9 bases lay outside the gene matches.

Only a few counts were recorded for this clonotype. V usage is TRBV7-3 and J usage is TRBJ2-3; perhaps D is TRBD1 or TRBD2 (7 bases each). Germline V gene sequence: CDR1 SGHTA, CDR2 FQGTGA. The CDR3 totals 15 residues. Trimming cost V 4 bases and J 3 bases, with 14 bases left between them. CDR3 DNA sequence: TGTGCCAGCAGCTCCAGGGGGGGCGTGACAGATACGCAGTATTTT. This codes for CASSSRGGVTDTQYF.

At least ten counts were recorded for this clonotype. V usage is TRBV3-1 and J usage is TRBJ2-7; the D is unclear. Germline V gene lookup returns CDR1 LGHDT and CDR2 YNNKEL (reference sequence). The V and J ends lost 3 bases and 2 bases respectively, with 8 bases between them. The CDR3 length is 13 residues. This CDR3 is CASSQGWAYEQYF. The CDR3 DNA is TGTGCCAGCAGCCAGGGGTGGGCCTACGAGCAGTACTTC.

V usage is TRBV6-1 and J usage is TRBJ2-3; 11 bases are a match to TRBD2. The V gene's germline CDR1 is MNHNS and CDR2 SASEGT. This CDR3 has 18 amino acids. Losses at the gene ends were 2 bases for V and 1 base for J; bases not matched to a gene: 8. In DNA, the CDR3 is TGTGCCAGCAGTGAACGACTAGCGGGGCTGGGGGGCACAGATACGCAGTATTTT. It encodes CASSERLAGLGGTDTQYF.

This clonotype has a count of ten or more. The rearrangement joins TRBV12-3 or TRBV12-4 to TRBJ2-2, with D unclear. CDR3 length: 14 residues. The V gene lost 1 base and the J gene lost 1 base, with 4 bases spanning the gap. Here the CDR3 DNA reads TGTGCCAGCAGTTTAGAGGGGAACACCGGGGAGCTGTTTTTT. It translates to CASSLEGNTGELFF.

This clonotype was counted at least ten times. The chain links TRBV18 to TRBJ1-2; no firm D call. Trimming cost V 6 bases and J 6 bases, with 11 bases left between them. This CDR3 is built from 12 residues. CDR1 is KGHSH and CDR2 is LQKENI in the germline V gene. CDR3 sequence (DNA): TGTGCCAGCTCGCCCGAGATGGATGGCTACACCTTC. Amino acids: CASSPEMDGYTF.

This clonotype was seen a handful of times. This chain links TRBV9 with TRBJ2-5; perhaps TRBD2 as D (7 bases). The germline V gene encodes CDR1 SGDLS and CDR2 YYNGEE. V was clipped by 0 bases and J by 4 bases, with 16 bases between them. The CDR3 loop spans 16 amino acids. This CDR3 is CASSVGGGGVGETQYF. The CDR3 DNA sequence: TGTGCCAGCAGCGTAGGCGGGGGCGGGGTAGGAGAGACCCAGTACTTC.

This clonotype came up many times. The rearrangement joins TRBV9 to TRBJ1-2, with D possibly matching TRBD1 (5 bases). This CDR3 is built from 13 residues. Germline CDR1 SGDLS, CDR2 YYNGEE. V was shortened by 0 bases and J by 7 bases, with 10 bases between the two germline ends. The CDR3 DNA sequence: TGTGCCAGCAGCGTAGGGGATAGGGGTGGCTACACCTTC. Translating gives CASSVGDRGGYTF.

This clonotype showed up many times. The chain employs TRBV12-5 and TRBJ1-1; the D is unclear. Trimming removed 1 base at V and 1 base at J, with 1 base between. The CDR3 totals 12 residues. Germline loops: CDR1 LGHNT, CDR2 FRNRAP. DNA of the CDR3: TGTGCTAGTGGTTTGGAGAACACTGAAGCTTTCTTT. This codes for CASGLENTEAFF.

This clonotype was picked up many times. The chain carries TRBV14 and TRBJ1-4; tentatively, D is TRBD1 (5 bases). Germline CDR1 reads SGHDN; CDR2 reads FVKESK. Trimming took 1 base from V and 8 from J, leaving 8 bases between them. The CDR3 length is 13 residues. CDR3 amino acids: CASSQVNREKLFF. CDR3 nucleotide sequence: TGTGCCAGCAGCCAAGTAAACAGGGAAAAACTGTTTTTT.

The chain employs TRBV7-9 and TRBJ2-7, with TRBD2 as a possible D gene (5 bases). The CDR3 runs to 19 residues. V lost 3 bases to trimming and J lost 3 bases, with 27 bases between them. Germline lookup yields CDR1 SEHNR and CDR2 FQNEAQ (reference sequence). The CDR3 reads CASSFNGGLGQYPNYEQYF. DNA for the CDR3: TGTGCCAGCAGCTTTAACGGAGGCCTCGGGCAATACCCCAACTACGAGCAGTACTTC.

This clonotype was seen more than once but under ten times. The CDR3 bases are TGTGCCTGGAGTCCCCTTGCGGGATACACCGGGGAGCTGTTTTTT. It encodes CAWSPLAGYTGELFF. The chain recombines TRBV30 with TRBJ2-2, with D maybe TRBD2 (6 bases). The CDR3 is made up of 15 amino acids. Germline V CDR1 and CDR2: GTSNPN, SVGIG (reference sequence). Trimming pared 2 bases from V and 3 bases from J, leaving 13 bases between.